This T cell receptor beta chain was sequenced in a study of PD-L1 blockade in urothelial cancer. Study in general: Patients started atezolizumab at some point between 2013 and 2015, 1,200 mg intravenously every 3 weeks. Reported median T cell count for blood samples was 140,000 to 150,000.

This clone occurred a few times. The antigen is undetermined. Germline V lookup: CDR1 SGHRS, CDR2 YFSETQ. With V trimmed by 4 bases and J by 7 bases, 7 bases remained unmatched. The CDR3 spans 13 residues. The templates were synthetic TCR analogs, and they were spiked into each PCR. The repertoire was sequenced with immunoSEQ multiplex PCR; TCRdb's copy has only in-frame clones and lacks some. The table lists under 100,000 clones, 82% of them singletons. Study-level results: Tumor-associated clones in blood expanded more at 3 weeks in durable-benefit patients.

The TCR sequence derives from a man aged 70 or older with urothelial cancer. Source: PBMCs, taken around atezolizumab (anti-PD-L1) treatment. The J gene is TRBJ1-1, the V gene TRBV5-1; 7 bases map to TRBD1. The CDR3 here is CASSPGTAVEAFF. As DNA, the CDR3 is TGCGCCAGCAGCCCGGGGACAGCAGTTGAAGCTTTCTTT.